These 5 T cell receptor beta chains were sequenced from one sample in a study of CD8 T cells in ankylosing spondylitis. MiXCR was run by TCRdb on the 5' RACE reads, yielding one entry per CDR3 protein. This sample has about 400,000 distinct CDR3 sequences, with approximately 22% found just once. Sample: blood, either unsorted or a sorted T cell fraction (not recorded which). The receptors here all came from a male donor with ankylosing spondylitis or in good health (not recorded which).

This clonotype was recorded a few times. The J gene is TRBJ2-3, the V gene TRBV6-4; TRBD1 aligns across 7 bases. The V segment lost 0 bases and the J segment 4 bases; nucleotides outside the gene matches: 4. CDR1 is MRHNA and CDR2 is SNTAGT in the germline V gene. CDR3 length: 15 amino acids. CDR3 DNA: TGTGCCAGCAGTGACTCGAAAGGGGGCCCAGATACGCAGTATTTT. It translates to CASSDSKGGPDTQYF.

This rearrangement joins TRBV10-1 to TRBJ2-1; no reliable D call. Germline V gene sequence: CDR1 WNHNN, CDR2 SYGVQD (reference sequence). The V and J ends lost 6 bases and 0 bases respectively, with 12 bases between them. The CDR3 length is 15 residues. CDR3 amino acids: CASSEAPSSYNEQFF. In DNA, the CDR3 is TGCGCCAGCAGCGAAGCCCCGAGCTCCTACAATGAGCAGTTCTTC.

This clonotype showed up just a few times. CDR3 sequence: CASSFQHNSPLHF. The CDR3 DNA reads as TGTGCCAGCAGTTTTCAGCATAATTCACCCCTCCACTTT. The chain joins TRBV12-3 or TRBV12-4 to TRBJ1-6; D is unclear. The CDR3 consists of 13 residues. Trimming removed 3 bases from V and 5 bases from J, with 5 bases in between.

The chain employs TRBV30 and TRBJ2-1; TRBD2 agrees at 8 bases. J gave up 10 bases and V 2 bases, and 1 base lay outside the gene matches. In germline, CDR1 is GTSNPN, CDR2 SVGIG (reference sequence). This CDR3 contains 11 residues. CDR3 protein: CAWSKRGEQFF. CDR3 coding DNA: TGTGCCTGGAGTAAGCGGGGGGAGCAGTTCTTC. The entire variable domain, with the rest obtained from reference TRBV30 and TRBJ2-1, is as follows: SQTIHQWPATLVQPVGSPLSLECTVEGTSNPNLYWYRQAAGRGLQLLFYSVGIGQISSEVPQNLSASRPQDRQFILSSKKLLLSDSGFYLCAWSKRGEQFFGPGTRLTVL.

In its sample, this clonotype was seen a few times. The chain is built from TRBV12-3 or TRBV12-4 and TRBJ2-7, with TRBD1 as a possible D gene (6 bases). The CDR3 runs to 12 residues. V lost 5 bases, J lost 6 bases, and 11 bases lay in between. CDR3 sequence (DNA): TGTGCCAGCAGTGTGACAGGCCTCGAGCAGTACTTC. Encoded protein: CASSVTGLEQYF.